This T cell receptor beta chain was retrieved from a study of Ad26.COV2.S vaccination and SARS-CoV-2 variants. Study information: The study gave Ad26.COV2.S intramuscularly, once or twice 56 days apart. General study findings and limits: The study found similar non-spike TCR breadth in vaccine and placebo recipients. Possibly, TCR breadth and depth analyses underestimated total T cell responses.

As concerns this clone: No antigen is known for it.

The protocol was immunoSEQ multiplex PCR, while the TCRdb copy is restricted to in-frame clones and leaves out a portion. The table has roughly 500,000 clones, about 91% seen once. Treatment here: roughly 19 received Ad26.COV2.S at low or high dose, single or two shots; roughly 5 received placebo; per-sample allocation not given. Sampling took place 63 days after the first vaccine or placebo injection. The source was peripheral blood, collected in a trial of Ad26.COV2.S vaccine versus placebo. This sequence was found in a person between 18 and 60 years old who received the Ad26.COV2.S COVID-19 vaccine or a placebo.

CDR3 loop: CASRDRREGYTF. CDR3 sequence (DNA): TGTGCCAGCAGAGACAGGAGGGAAGGCTACACCTTC. The chain joins TRBV2 to TRBJ1-2, with D tentatively TRBD1 (6 bases). Looked up from germline, CDR1 is SNHLY and CDR2 is FYNNEI. Trimming shortened V by 6 bases and J by 8 bases, and 13 bases separated the two germline ends. The CDR3 covers 12 residues.